This T cell receptor (beta chain) comes out of a study of cytomegalovirus exposure and HLA in healthy donors. Study-level background: HLA-typed donors were the source of 83 million or so unique TCRs, which an early data release held.

The primer mix had 60 Vbeta and 13 Jbeta primers. Sequenced by immunoSEQ multiplex PCR; TCRdb stores in-frame clones only, minus some. This table has 110,000 to 150,000 clones, around 70% appearing once. The CDR3 length is 17 residues. V lost 2 bases and J 0 bases, leaving 16 bases between the germline ends. Germline CDR1 SGHTA, CDR2 FQGNSA. This clone was found a few times. Material: PBMCs. This TCR was sampled from a woman in her 30s in good health and CMV-seronegative. The chain employs TRBV7-2 and TRBJ1-2; D is undetermined. For the CDR3, the DNA is TGTGCCAGCAGCTTATTGGGCGGGCCGCTAGCTAACTATGGCTACACCTTC. It encodes CASSLLGGPLANYGYTF.